This TCR beta chain was documented in a study of vaccination effects on CD4 cells after COVID-19 (dated by TCRdb to between 2021 and 2024). Background for the entire study: To identify antigen-specific CD4+ T cell clonotypes by their expansion, the ViraFEST assay first stimulated PBMC with viral peptide pools and then applied TCR sequencing. In both COVID-19 convalescent patients and infection-naive vaccine recipients, the study compared SARS-CoV-2 spike-specific CD4+ TCR repertoires from before mRNA vaccination with those from after it. A few million PBMC per well were cultured in IMDM with about 4.6% human AB serum, 8 to 10 IU/ml IL-2 and gentamicin, plus 10 ug/ml peptides. In the study, cultures from other donors were sequenced using the Oncomine TCR Beta short-read assay on an Illumina iSeq 100. Pre-vaccine samples from a couple of convalescent patients were drawn 16 days and one week before the first dose, 142 and 148 days after COVID-19 diagnosis. Altogether, some 11 COVID-19 convalescent patients and several SARS-CoV-2-naive healthy vaccine recipients made up the full study. Each participant received two doses of an mRNA SARS-CoV-2 vaccine, either BNT162b2 or mRNA-1273.

After less than eleven days of culture, CD4+ T cells were isolated with the EasySep CD4+ T cell isolation kit. Convalescent patients had PCR-confirmed SARS-CoV-2 infection between March and December 2020, before Alpha, Beta and Delta variants emerged in the United States. On days 3 and 7, half of the culture medium was replaced with fresh IL-2-containing medium. Unless otherwise noted, each peptide stimulation condition was cultured in triplicate wells. PBMC were separated from whole blood using Ficoll-Paque Plus gradient centrifugation and were then either cryopreserved at -140C or used fresh. Genomic DNA was extracted from cultured CD4+ T cells with the QIAamp micro DNA kit. This clone occurred a few times. Its specific antigen is unknown. Base quality data are lacking; no much larger clone is found one base away. The receptor library was made with the immunoSEQ multiplex PCR assay. DNA from the CD4+ T cells that had been cultured and isolated underwent TCR beta CDR3 sequencing. Regarding the original processing steps: Non-productive TCR sequences were discarded, and reads were trimmed to the CDR3 region, with only CDR3s of 7 or more amino acids retained. Antigen-specific clonotypes were identified using the MANAFEST web app by comparison of expansion in peptide wells against reference cultures. To count as positive, a clone had to show expansion at FDR<0.05 compared with the reference and with all other wells, an odds ratio above 5, and a frequency above 0.1% in two replicate wells. Clonotypes significantly expanded in SARS-CoV-2 spike wells and in at least one common cold coronavirus spike condition were defined as cross-reactive. Levenshtein distance calculated with the stringdist R package was used to assess CDR3 similarity, and unrooted trees were constructed with ape in R 3.6.1. TCRdb's version of the immuneACCESS table is confined to in-frame rearrangements and falls short of the full clone set. An unresolved V gene accounts for under half of the shortfall where checked; the remainder is of unknown origin. V and J calls plus clone size are reproduced from that table; the DNA served to infer D and trimming. The sample table records 45,000 or so clones; about three quarters of these occur just once. 12% of the sample is in the top ten clones.

Broader findings and caveats from the paper: At late post-vaccination timepoints, both infection-induced and vaccine-induced clones showed marked clonal contraction, consistent with waning T cell responses. For convalescent patients, new clones induced by the vaccine made up most of the post-vaccine spike-reactive repertoire, and these new clones were largely distinct from the clones induced by infection. The study was limited by a small number of convalescent patients, and early post-infection timepoints were lacking.

This specimen was CD4+ T cells from PBMCs cultured without peptide, taken before COVID-19 vaccination. This receptor was identified in a human donor who had a prior SARS-CoV-2 infection.

The CDR3 amino acid sequence is: CASGGESEQYF. At the DNA level, the sequence is TGTGCCAGCGGGGGGGAGTCCGAGCAGTACTTC. The chain employs TRBV12-3 or TRBV12-4 and TRBJ2-7; 7 of the junction bases match TRBD2. The CDR3, from cysteine to phenylalanine, totals 11 residues. Just CDR3 DNA is preserved here, 33 bases in frame from base 1. V loses 8 bases at its end and J loses 6 bases; junction bases beyond the gene matches: 4.